These T cell receptor beta chains were read from a single sample in a study of T-cell memory formation after mild COVID-19. TCRdb redid the calling of the 5' RACE reads with MiXCR, one entry per CDR3 protein. The sample consists of 300,000 to 400,000 distinct CDR3 sequences, under 25% of them appearing once. The source material was PBMCs or a T cell subset sorted from them (not recorded which). All receptors derive from an adult woman who had mild COVID-19 (a few samples of this study predate the infection). Cell type and time point are not known. Each CDR3 is given with its conserved first and last residue. D genes are given only for firm matches. Only some rows state a clone size, as once, few, many or a class for expanded clones.

size	V	D	J	CDR3	DNA
NA	TRBV9	NA	TRBJ1-2	CASSVTTVPNYGYTF	TGTGCCAGCAGCGTTACGACAGTCCCTAACTATGGCTACACCTTC
few	TRBV10-3	TRBD1	TRBJ1-1	CAINSDRVNTEAFF	TGTGCCATCAACTCGGACAGGGTGAACACTGAAGCTTTCTTT
few	TRBV24-1	NA	TRBJ1-5	CATSDSGQPQHF	TGTGCCACCAGTGATTCGGGGCAGCCCCAGCATTTT
NA	TRBV29-1	TRBD1	TRBJ2-7	CSAAKLTGNGEQYF	TGCAGCGCCGCGAAGTTGACAGGGAACGGCGAGCAGTACTTC
NA	TRBV29-1	NA	TRBJ2-7	CSVVVRGSYEQYF	TGCAGCGTTGTAGTACGGGGGTCCTACGAGCAGTACTTC
NA	TRBV6-1	TRBD1	TRBJ2-5	CASAGQGRVGETQYF	TGTGCCAGCGCGGGACAGGGAAGAGTTGGAGAGACCCAGTACTTC
NA	TRBV7-8	NA	TRBJ1-5	CASSLAGLRDNQPQHF	TGTGCCAGCAGCTTAGCAGGGTTAAGGGACAATCAGCCCCAGCATTTT
few	TRBV7-8	TRBD2	TRBJ2-3	CASSPRGGGAQKTDTQYF	TGTGCCAGCAGCCCGCGGGGCGGGGGGGCACAAAAAACAGATACGCAGTATTTT
NA	TRBV21-1	NA	TRBJ1-5	CASSKGPVSNQPQHF	TGTGCCAGCAGCAAAGGCCCGGTTAGCAATCAGCCCCAGCATTTT
NA	TRBV6-2/TRBV6-3	TRBD1	TRBJ1-2	CASSRDRNNEGYTF	TGTGCCAGCAGTCGGGACAGGAACAACGAGGGCTACACCTTC
NA	TRBV29-1	NA	TRBJ2-7	CSVRVGSLYEQYF	TGCAGCGTTCGAGTCGGGTCCCTCTACGAGCAGTACTTC
NA	TRBV13	NA	TRBJ1-1	CASSPRVEERSLTSNTEAFF	TGTGCCAGCAGCCCGAGAGTGGAGGAGAGATCGCTTACCTCGAACACTGAAGCTTTCTTT
NA	TRBV6-5	TRBD2	TRBJ2-7	CASSYWAGGFPYEQYF	TGTGCCAGCAGTTACTGGGCGGGAGGGTTCCCCTACGAGCAGTACTTC
NA	TRBV3-1	NA	TRBJ1-1	CASSPYDSPNTEAFF	TGTGCCAGCAGCCCATACGACAGCCCCAACACTGAAGCTTTCTTT
many	TRBV5-1	TRBD2	TRBJ2-7	CASSPGGAYEQYF	TGCGCCAGCAGCCCGGGGGGTGCCTACGAGCAGTACTTC
NA	TRBV5-1	TRBD1	TRBJ2-1	CASSSGTGAQFF	TGCGCCAGCAGCTCCGGGACAGGGGCGCAGTTCTTC
NA	TRBV5-1	TRBD2	TRBJ2-1	CASSPGTSGGASNEQFF	TGCGCCAGCAGCCCCGGGACTAGCGGGGGGGCCAGCAATGAGCAGTTCTTC
few	TRBV12-3/TRBV12-4	TRBD2	TRBJ2-5	CASSYRRTGGETQYF	TGTGCCAGCAGTTATAGAAGAACGGGGGGAGAGACCCAGTACTTC
NA	TRBV4-1	TRBD2	TRBJ2-7	CASSQFLLAGGYEQYF	TGCGCCAGCAGCCAGTTCCTACTAGCGGGGGGCTACGAGCAGTACTTC
NA	TRBV29-1	TRBD2	TRBJ2-3	CSVEPSTSGSSQYF	TGCAGCGTTGAACCTTCGACTAGCGGGAGTTCGCAGTATTTT
few	TRBV6-5	NA	TRBJ2-7	CASSYAGEQYF	TGTGCCAGCAGTTACGCGGGCGAGCAGTACTTC
many	TRBV6-5	NA	TRBJ2-1	CASSYSRHKNEQFF	TGTGCCAGCAGTTACTCGAGGCACAAGAATGAGCAGTTCTTC
few	TRBV19	TRBD2	TRBJ2-5	CASSTTGTSGQETQYF	TGTGCCAGTAGTACGACCGGGACTAGCGGACAAGAGACCCAGTACTTC
NA	TRBV7-6	NA	TRBJ2-7	CASSPRGSTYEQYF	TGTGCCAGCAGCCCCCGAGGGAGTACCTACGAGCAGTACTTC
many	TRBV29-1	NA	TRBJ2-7	CSVASSYEQYF	TGCAGCGTTGCTAGCAGCTACGAGCAGTACTTC
NA	TRBV7-3	NA	TRBJ2-3	CASSSTPNTDTQYF	TGTGCCAGCAGCTCCACCCCTAACACAGATACGCAGTATTTT
many	TRBV7-6	NA	TRBJ2-2	CASSLGGRTGELFF	TGTGCCAGCAGCTTAGGTGGGCGGACAGGGGAGCTGTTTTTT
NA	TRBV2	TRBD1	TRBJ1-1	CASSDHYGQGALNTEAFF	TGTGCCAGCAGTGATCACTACGGGCAGGGGGCCCTGAACACTGAAGCTTTCTTT
few	TRBV6-5	NA	TRBJ1-2	CASSYSANQRTANYGYTF	TGTGCCAGCAGTTACTCGGCCAACCAGCGTACAGCTAACTATGGCTACACCTTC
many	TRBV10-3	NA	TRBJ2-7	CAISPDGYEQYF	TGTGCCATCAGCCCCGATGGCTACGAGCAGTACTTC
few	TRBV7-9	NA	TRBJ2-5	CASSLDWGRQETQYF	TGTGCCAGCAGCTTAGATTGGGGGCGCCAAGAGACCCAGTACTTC
few	TRBV6-5	TRBD1	TRBJ2-7	CARWDRESYEQYF	TGTGCCAGATGGGACAGGGAGTCCTACGAGCAGTACTTC
NA	TRBV4-2	NA	TRBJ1-2	CASSQDRRIQNYGYTF	TGTGCCAGCAGCCAAGATCGCCGGATCCAGAACTATGGCTACACCTTC
NA	TRBV4-1	NA	TRBJ2-7	CASSQGPEDSSYEQYF	TGCGCCAGCAGCCAAGGCCCCGAGGACAGTTCCTACGAGCAGTACTTC
NA	TRBV15	NA	TRBJ1-5	CATSIRLGGNQPQHF	TGTGCCACCAGTATCAGGCTCGGGGGCAATCAGCCCCAGCATTTT
NA	TRBV4-1	TRBD1	TRBJ2-4	CASKAVPDRGGYLAKNIQYF	TGCGCCAGCAAGGCCGTACCGGACAGGGGAGGCTACCTAGCCAAAAACATTCAGTACTTC
NA	TRBV10-2	TRBD1	TRBJ2-7	CASNRGGTDRGPHEQYF	TGCGCCAGCAACAGGGGAGGCACTGACAGGGGGCCCCACGAGCAGTACTTC
NA	TRBV12-3/TRBV12-4	TRBD2	TRBJ2-1	CASIIAGGRNEQFF	TGTGCCAGCATTATAGCGGGAGGTCGAAATGAGCAGTTCTTC
many	TRBV7-9	TRBD1	TRBJ2-1	CASSLRQGAYNEQFF	TGTGCCAGCAGCTTAAGACAGGGGGCTTACAATGAGCAGTTCTTC
NA	TRBV12-3/TRBV12-4	NA	TRBJ1-1	CASSAQGGVLNTEAFF	TGTGCCAGCAGTGCTCAGGGCGGGGTTCTGAACACTGAAGCTTTCTTT
many	TRBV20-1	TRBD1	TRBJ2-1	CSATERGRLDNEQFF	TGCAGTGCAACAGAGAGGGGGCGGTTGGACAATGAGCAGTTCTTC
NA	TRBV11-2	NA	TRBJ2-1	CASSLDLQVHEQFF	TGTGCCAGCAGCTTAGATCTCCAGGTCCATGAGCAGTTCTTC
few	TRBV15	NA	TRBJ2-1	CATSRGDPRDGNEQFF	TGTGCCACCAGCAGAGGGGACCCGAGGGACGGCAATGAGCAGTTCTTC
few	TRBV6-6	NA	TRBJ2-1	CASSRGTFGNEQFF	TGTGCCAGCAGTAGGGGGACATTTGGTAATGAGCAGTTCTTC
few	TRBV7-3	TRBD2	TRBJ2-5	CASSPGGPLETQYF	TGTGCCAGCAGCCCGGGGGGGCCCTTGGAGACCCAGTACTTC
few	TRBV12-3/TRBV12-4	NA	TRBJ2-7	CASSQKTGAYEQYF	TGTGCCAGCAGTCAAAAGACAGGAGCCTACGAGCAGTACTTC
few	TRBV18	NA	TRBJ1-4	CASSQERNEKLFF	TGTGCCAGCTCACAGGAACGTAATGAAAAACTGTTTTTT
few	TRBV3-1	TRBD1	TRBJ2-7	CASSQDPRGLYEQYF	TGTGCCAGCAGCCAAGATCCCAGGGGGCTATACGAGCAGTACTTC
many	TRBV12-3/TRBV12-4	NA	TRBJ1-2	CASTAGSFPYGYTF	TGTGCCAGCACCGCCGGCTCTTTCCCCTATGGCTACACCTTC
NA	TRBV12-3/TRBV12-4	TRBD2	TRBJ2-2	CASSFLAGGPELFF	TGTGCCAGCAGTTTCCTAGCGGGAGGGCCGGAGCTGTTTTTT
NA	TRBV7-2	NA	TRBJ2-1	CASSLSRGANEQFF	TGTGCCAGCAGCTTATCCCGGGGGGCGAATGAGCAGTTCTTC
NA	TRBV6-5	NA	TRBJ1-1	CASSYRDPGTEAFF	TGTGCCAGCAGTTACCGCGATCCGGGGACTGAAGCTTTCTTT
NA	TRBV19	NA	TRBJ2-7	CASSIDLTDPYEQYF	TGTGCCAGTAGTATAGATCTGACAGACCCCTACGAGCAGTACTTC
NA	TRBV29-1	NA	TRBJ2-2	CSVGDLGETGELFF	TGCAGCGTGGGGGATTTGGGGGAAACCGGGGAGCTGTTTTTT
NA	TRBV5-4	NA	TRBJ2-6	CASSPDPGANVLTF	TGTGCCAGCAGCCCGGATCCTGGGGCCAACGTCCTGACTTTC
NA	TRBV7-9	NA	TRBJ2-1	CASSIGPNNEQFF	TGTGCCAGCAGCATAGGACCAAACAATGAGCAGTTCTTC
NA	TRBV7-9	TRBD2	TRBJ2-3	CASRRLAGVADTQYF	TGTGCCAGCAGAAGACTAGCGGGAGTAGCAGATACGCAGTATTTT
few	TRBV20-1	NA	TRBJ2-2	CSARYGGNTGELFF	TGCAGTGCTAGATACGGGGGGAACACCGGGGAGCTGTTTTTT
few	TRBV12-3/TRBV12-4	TRBD1	TRBJ2-2	CASSLSTRGPGELFF	TGTGCCAGCAGTCTGAGTACCAGGGGGCCCGGGGAGCTGTTTTTT
NA	TRBV10-3	NA	TRBJ2-3	CANAEGGRAQYF	TGTGCCAACGCCGAAGGGGGACGGGCGCAGTATTTT